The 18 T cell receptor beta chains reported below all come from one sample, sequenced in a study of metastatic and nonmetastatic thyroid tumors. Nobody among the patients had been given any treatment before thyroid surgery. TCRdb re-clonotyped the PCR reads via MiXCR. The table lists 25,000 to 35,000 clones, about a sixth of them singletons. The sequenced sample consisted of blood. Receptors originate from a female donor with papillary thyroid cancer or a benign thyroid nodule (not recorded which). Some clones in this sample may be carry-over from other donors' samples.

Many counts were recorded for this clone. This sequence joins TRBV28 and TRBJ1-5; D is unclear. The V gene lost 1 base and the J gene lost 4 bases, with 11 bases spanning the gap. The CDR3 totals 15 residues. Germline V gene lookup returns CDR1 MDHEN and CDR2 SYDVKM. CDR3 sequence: CASSLFGSGNQPQHF. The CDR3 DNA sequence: TGTGCCAGCAGTTTATTTGGTAGTGGAAATCAGCCCCAGCATTTT.

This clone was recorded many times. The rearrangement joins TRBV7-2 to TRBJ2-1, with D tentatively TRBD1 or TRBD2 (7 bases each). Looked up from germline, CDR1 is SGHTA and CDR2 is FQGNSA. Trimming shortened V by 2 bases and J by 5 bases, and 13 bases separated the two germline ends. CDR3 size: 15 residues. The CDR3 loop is CASSLQGGGDNEQFF. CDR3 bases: TGTGCCAGCAGCTTACAGGGGGGGGGAGACAATGAGCAGTTCTTC.

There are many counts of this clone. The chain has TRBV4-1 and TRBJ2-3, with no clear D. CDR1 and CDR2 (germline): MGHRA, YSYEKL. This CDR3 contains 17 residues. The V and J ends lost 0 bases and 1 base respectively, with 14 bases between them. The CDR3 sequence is CASSQDPAGRGTDTQYF. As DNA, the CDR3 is TGCGCCAGCAGCCAAGATCCGGCCGGAAGGGGCACAGATACGCAGTATTTT.

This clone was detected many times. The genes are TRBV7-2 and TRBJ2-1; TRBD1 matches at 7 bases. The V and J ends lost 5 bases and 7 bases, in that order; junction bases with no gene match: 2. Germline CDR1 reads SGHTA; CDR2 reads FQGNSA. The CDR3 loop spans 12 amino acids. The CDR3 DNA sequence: TGTGCCAGCAGCGTGACAGGGAATGAGCAGTTCTTC. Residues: CASSVTGNEQFF. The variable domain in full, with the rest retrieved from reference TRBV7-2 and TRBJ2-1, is GAGVSQSPSNKVTEKGKDVELRCDPISGHTALYWYRQSLGQGLEFLIYFQGNSAPDKSGLPSDRFSAERTGGSVSTLTIQRTQQEDSAVYLCASSVTGNEQFFGPGTRLTVL.

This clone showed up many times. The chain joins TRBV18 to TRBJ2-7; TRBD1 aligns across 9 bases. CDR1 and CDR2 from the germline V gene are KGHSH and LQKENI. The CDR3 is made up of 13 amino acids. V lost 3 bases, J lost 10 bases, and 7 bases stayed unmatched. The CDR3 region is CASSPGTGYNQYF. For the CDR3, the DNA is TGTGCCAGCTCACCCGGGACAGGGTATAACCAGTACTTC.

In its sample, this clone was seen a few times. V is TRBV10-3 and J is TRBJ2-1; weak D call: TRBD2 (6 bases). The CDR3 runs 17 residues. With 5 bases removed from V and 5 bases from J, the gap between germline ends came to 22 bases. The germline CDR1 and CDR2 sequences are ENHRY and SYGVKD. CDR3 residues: CAISPEGSGGVNNEQFF. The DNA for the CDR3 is TGTGCCATCAGTCCCGAGGGTAGCGGTGGGGTAAACAATGAGCAGTTCTTC.

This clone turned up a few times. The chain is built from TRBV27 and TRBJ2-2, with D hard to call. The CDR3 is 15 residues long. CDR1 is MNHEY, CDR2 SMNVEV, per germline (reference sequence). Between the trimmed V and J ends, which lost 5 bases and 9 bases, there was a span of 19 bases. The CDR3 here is CASSTPGRSLWELFF. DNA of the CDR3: TGTGCCAGCAGTACCCCTGGAAGGAGTTTGTGGGAGCTGTTTTTT.

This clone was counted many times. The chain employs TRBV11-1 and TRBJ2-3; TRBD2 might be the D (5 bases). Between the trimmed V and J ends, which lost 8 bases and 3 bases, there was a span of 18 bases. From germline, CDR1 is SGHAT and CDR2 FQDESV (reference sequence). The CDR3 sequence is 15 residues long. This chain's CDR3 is CASQDRRGQTDTQYF. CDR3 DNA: TGTGCCAGCCAAGACCGCCGGGGTCAGACAGATACGCAGTATTTT.

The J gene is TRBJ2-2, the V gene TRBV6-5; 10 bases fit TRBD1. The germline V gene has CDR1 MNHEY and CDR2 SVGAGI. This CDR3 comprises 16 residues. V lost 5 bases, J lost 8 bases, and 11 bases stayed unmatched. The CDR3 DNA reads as TGTGCCAGCAGTACTAATTCCGGGACAGGGGAGGGGGAGCTGTTTTTT. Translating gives CASSTNSGTGEGELFF.

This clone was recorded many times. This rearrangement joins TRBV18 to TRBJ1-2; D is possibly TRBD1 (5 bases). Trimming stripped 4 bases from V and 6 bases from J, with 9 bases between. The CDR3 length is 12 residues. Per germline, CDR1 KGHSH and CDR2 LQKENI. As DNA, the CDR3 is TGTGCCAGCTCACGGCCGACAGATGGCTACACCTTC. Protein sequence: CASSRPTDGYTF.

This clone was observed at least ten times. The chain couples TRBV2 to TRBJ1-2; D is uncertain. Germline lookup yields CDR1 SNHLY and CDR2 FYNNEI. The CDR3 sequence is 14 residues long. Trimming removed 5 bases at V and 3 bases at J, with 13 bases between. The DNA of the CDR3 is TGTGCCAGCAGTCTTTCCAGTTTCGACTATGGCTACACCTTC. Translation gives CASSLSSFDYGYTF.

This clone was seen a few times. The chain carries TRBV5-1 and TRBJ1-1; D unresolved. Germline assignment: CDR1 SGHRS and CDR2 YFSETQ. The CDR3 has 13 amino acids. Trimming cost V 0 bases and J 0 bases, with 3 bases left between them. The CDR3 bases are TGCGCCAGCAGCTTGGCACTGAACACTGAAGCTTTCTTT. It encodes CASSLALNTEAFF.

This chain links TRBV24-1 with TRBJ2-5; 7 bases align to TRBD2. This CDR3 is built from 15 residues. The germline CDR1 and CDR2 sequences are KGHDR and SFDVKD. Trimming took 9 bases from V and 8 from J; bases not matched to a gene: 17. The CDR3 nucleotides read TGTGCCACCCTCCTCCCGGGGGGAGCTCTAGATACCCAGTACTTC. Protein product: CATLLPGGALDTQYF.

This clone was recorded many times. The CDR3 sequence: CASSLPQAGKNIQYF. The CDR3 DNA follows: TGCGCCAGCAGCTTACCACAGGCTGGCAAAAACATTCAGTACTTC. The rearrangement joins TRBV5-1 to TRBJ2-4, with D possibly being TRBD1 (5 bases). Germline CDR1 is SGHRS and CDR2 is YFSETQ. This CDR3 is built from 15 residues. Deletions cut 2 bases from V and 3 bases from J, with 12 bases between.

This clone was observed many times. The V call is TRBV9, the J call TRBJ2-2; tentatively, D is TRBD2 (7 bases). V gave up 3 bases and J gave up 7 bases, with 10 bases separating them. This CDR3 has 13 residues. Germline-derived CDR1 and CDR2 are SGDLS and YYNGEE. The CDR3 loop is CASSGGGFGELFF. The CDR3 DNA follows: TGTGCCAGCAGCGGGGGGGGCTTCGGGGAGCTGTTTTTT. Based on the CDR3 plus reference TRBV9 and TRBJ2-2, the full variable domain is DSGVTQTPKHLITATGQRVTLRCSPRSGDLSVYWYQQSLDQGLQFLIQYYNGEERAKGNILERFSAQQFPDLHSELNLSSLELGDSALYFCASSGGGFGELFFGEGSRLTVL.

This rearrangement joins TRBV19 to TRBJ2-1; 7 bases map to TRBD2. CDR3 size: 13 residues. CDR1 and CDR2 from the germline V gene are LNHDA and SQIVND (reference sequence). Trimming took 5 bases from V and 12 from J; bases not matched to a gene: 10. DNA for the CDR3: TGTGCCAGTAGTTCTGGTGATCTAGCGGTGCAGTTCTTC. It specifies CASSSGDLAVQFF.

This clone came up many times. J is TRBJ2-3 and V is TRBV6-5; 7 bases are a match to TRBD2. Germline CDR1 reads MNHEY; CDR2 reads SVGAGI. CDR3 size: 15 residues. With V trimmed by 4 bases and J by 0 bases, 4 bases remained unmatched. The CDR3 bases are TGTGCCAGCAGTTCACTAGCGACTAGCACAGATACGCAGTATTTT. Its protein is CASSSLATSTDTQYF.

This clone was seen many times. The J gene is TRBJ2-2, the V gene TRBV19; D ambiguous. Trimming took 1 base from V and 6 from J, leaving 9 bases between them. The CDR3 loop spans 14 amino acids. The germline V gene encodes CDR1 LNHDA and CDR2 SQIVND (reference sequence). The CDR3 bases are TGTGCCAGTAGTATAGCAGATGGGGCCGGGGAGCTGTTTTTT. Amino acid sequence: CASSIADGAGELFF.